Listed below are T cell receptor beta chains from one sample, sequenced in a study of PD-1 blockade in classical Hodgkin lymphoma. The data were produced by immunoSEQ multiplex PCR, yet TCRdb's version contains in-frame clones alone and is incomplete. The table lists approximately 60,000 clones, approximately 89% of them singletons. The sequences come from peripheral blood mononuclear cells (PBMCs), collected at baseline. Source of these receptors: a human donor with classical Hodgkin lymphoma. The CDR3 runs from the conserved cysteine through the conserved F or W. The D gene is left open where the match is weak. Clone sizes are given selectively: once, few, many, or a class where the clone is expanded.

CDR3aa | CDR3nt | abundance | j_gene | d_gene | v_gene
CASSQDRAQPQHF | TGTGCCAGCAGCCAAGACAGGGCCCAGCCCCAGCATTTT | - | TRBJ1-5 | - | TRBV14
CASSLWRGGLIVENTGELFF | TGTGCCAGCAGTTTATGGAGGGGGGGCCTCATTGTAGAGAACACCGGGGAGCTGTTTTTT | - | TRBJ2-2 | - | TRBV28
CASRRTQGMYGYTF | TGTGCCAGCAGACGTACCCAGGGAATGTATGGCTACACCTTC | - | TRBJ1-2 | - | TRBV6-6
CAWSAGRGTDTQYF | TGTGCCTGGAGTGCGGGGCGCGGCACAGATACGCAGTATTTT | - | TRBJ2-3 | - | TRBV30
CSYSDNNQPQHF | TGCAGCTATTCGGACAACAATCAGCCCCAGCATTTT | - | TRBJ1-5 | - | TRBV29-1
CASSTAQRSYTF | TGTGCCAGTAGTACCGCTCAGAGGAGCTACACCTTC | - | TRBJ1-2 | - | TRBV19
CASSLTLTARGYTF | TGTGCCAGCAGTTTAACGCTCACAGCTAGGGGCTACACCTTC | few | TRBJ1-2 | - | TRBV27
CASSQEPQGNNSPLHF | TGTGCCAGCAGCCAAGAACCACAGGGGAATAATTCACCCCTCCACTTT | - | TRBJ1-6 | TRBD1 | TRBV4-2
CASSLNRIYGYTF | TGTGCCAGCAGCTTGAACAGGATCTATGGCTACACCTTC | - | TRBJ1-2 | - | TRBV5-6
CASSGIQGAQEKLFF | TGTGCCAGTAGTGGCATACAGGGGGCTCAGGAAAAACTGTTTTTT | - | TRBJ1-4 | TRBD1 | TRBV19
CAISERPSGPDNEQFF | TGTGCCATCAGTGAGAGACCCAGCGGTCCGGACAATGAGCAGTTCTTC | - | TRBJ2-1 | - | TRBV10-3
CASSVGRSSYEQYF | TGTGCCAGCAGCGTGGGGAGATCCTCCTACGAGCAGTACTTC | - | TRBJ2-7 | - | TRBV9
CASSYSQTVYNSPLHF | TGTGCCAGCAGTTACAGCCAGACAGTCTATAATTCACCCCTCCACTTT | - | TRBJ1-6 | - | TRBV6-5
CASSQGLSDRPGQGVGYTF | TGCGCCAGCAGCCAAGGACTCTCTGACCGACCGGGACAGGGTGTTGGCTACACCTTC | - | TRBJ1-2 | TRBD1 | TRBV4-1
CAIISRTGPTDTQYF | TGTGCCATCATCTCCCGGACTGGGCCCACGGATACGCAGTATTTT | - | TRBJ2-3 | - | TRBV5-4
CAIKGGDGGNTIYF | TGTGCCATCAAGGGAGGGGATGGTGGAAACACCATATATTTT | - | TRBJ1-3 | - | TRBV10-3
CSAITAELLFF | TGCAGTGCTATAACGGCTGAGCTACTGTTTTTT | - | TRBJ1-4 | - | TRBV20-1
CASRTGSNTEAFF | TGTGCCTCCCGGACAGGGTCGAACACTGAAGCTTTCTTT | - | TRBJ1-1 | TRBD1 | TRBV30
CASTDSFSYNEQFF | TGTGCCAGCACGGACAGTTTCTCCTACAATGAGCAGTTCTTC | - | TRBJ2-1 | - | TRBV25-1
CAWSEGNEQYF | TGTGCCTGGAGTGAAGGAAACGAGCAGTACTTC | - | TRBJ2-7 | - | TRBV30
CASSYGRGGNEKLFF | TGTGCCAGCAGCTACGGACGCGGGGGGAATGAAAAACTGTTTTTT | - | TRBJ1-4 | - | TRBV14
CASSSDREVNTGELFF | TGCGCCAGCAGCTCGGACAGGGAGGTTAACACCGGGGAGCTGTTTTTT | - | TRBJ2-2 | TRBD1 | TRBV5-1
CASSERGPGELFF | TGTGCCAGCAGTGAAAGGGGGCCCGGGGAGCTGTTTTTT | - | TRBJ2-2 | TRBD1 | TRBV6-1
CASSLGTETYEQYF | TGCGCCAGCAGCCTCGGGACGGAGACCTACGAGCAGTACTTC | - | TRBJ2-7 | - | TRBV4-3
CASGLALTSGGAQTQYF | TGTGCTAGTGGTTTGGCCCTGACTAGCGGGGGGGCACAGACCCAGTACTTC | - | TRBJ2-5 | TRBD2 | TRBV12-5
CASSSGRLGTDTQYF | TGTGCCAGCAGCTCGGGACGCCTGGGCACAGATACGCAGTATTTT | once | TRBJ2-3 | - | TRBV7-3
CASSFGLAGRQETQYF | TGTGCCAGCAGTTTCGGACTAGCGGGGCGCCAAGAGACCCAGTACTTC | - | TRBJ2-5 | TRBD2 | TRBV27
CASSPADRGAGNTIYF | TGTGCCAGCAGTCCGGCCGACAGGGGAGCCGGAAACACCATATATTTT | - | TRBJ1-3 | TRBD1 | TRBV28
CASSTLRTGTNEQFF | TGTGCCAGCAGCACGCTCCGGACAGGGACTAATGAGCAGTTCTTC | once | TRBJ2-1 | TRBD1 | TRBV7-2
CASSIVGKTGSRRDEQYF | TGTGCCAGTAGTATTGTCGGAAAGACAGGGTCAAGGAGGGACGAGCAGTACTTC | - | TRBJ2-7 | - | TRBV19
CASALNTEAFF | TGTGCCAGCGCTCTGAACACTGAAGCTTTCTTT | - | TRBJ1-1 | - | TRBV6-5
CAWTGAGGGQPQHF | TGTGCCTGGACTGGGGCAGGGGGTGGTCAGCCCCAGCATTTT | - | TRBJ1-5 | TRBD1 | TRBV30
CASRRQGASTDTQYF | TGTGCCAGCAGAAGACAGGGAGCGAGTACAGATACGCAGTATTTT | - | TRBJ2-3 | TRBD1 | TRBV28
CASSLGSPVGRENLYGYTF | TGTGCCAGCAGCTTGGGAAGCCCAGTGGGCAGGGAAAACCTCTATGGCTACACCTTC | - | TRBJ1-2 | - | TRBV7-9
CASSLTLIPHEQYF | TGTGCCAGCAGTCTCACCCTAATCCCCCACGAGCAGTACTTC | - | TRBJ2-7 | - | TRBV28
CASSPPVVETQYF | TGTGCCAGCTCACCCCCGGTGGTGGAGACCCAGTACTTC | - | TRBJ2-5 | - | TRBV18
CASSPPRGAGGRADTQYF | TGTGCCAGCTCACCCCCCAGGGGTGCAGGGGGAAGGGCAGATACGCAGTATTTT | - | TRBJ2-3 | TRBD1 | TRBV18
CASRLTGNPEAFF | TGTGCCAGCAGGCTTACAGGCAACCCTGAAGCTTTCTTT | - | TRBJ1-1 | - | TRBV27
CASSSQNREFF | TGTGCCAGCAGCTCGCAGAACCGGGAGTTTTTT | - | TRBJ1-1 | - | TRBV5-4
CASSLPGGGETQYF | TGCGCCAGCAGCTTGCCCGGGGGGGGAGAGACCCAGTACTTC | - | TRBJ2-5 | TRBD2 | TRBV5-1